This passage covers 20 T cell receptor beta chains from one sample sequenced in a study of T cells in tuberculosis. The table came from immunoSEQ multiplex PCR; TCRdb's copy has only in-frame clones and leaves some out. The table has approximately 35,000 clones, nearly 97% seen once. The material sequenced was PBMCs. These TCRs come from a donor aged 10-29 years with latent tuberculosis or without tuberculosis infection.

CDR3 sequence: CASTTTGPFYNYEQYF. CDR3 in DNA: TGTGCCAGCACCACTACGGGTCCCTTTTATAACTACGAGCAGTACTTC. V gene TRBV21-1 combines with J gene TRBJ2-7; the D segment call TRBD2 is taken from the table without a DNA check. TRBV21-1 is described as a pseudogene. The CDR3 contains 16 residues.

The chain couples TRBV29-1 to TRBJ1-4, with 9 bases aligning to TRBD1. The CDR3 sequence is 13 residues long. CDR1 and CDR2 from the germline V gene are SQVTM and ANQGSEA. Losses at the gene ends were 2 bases for V and 7 bases for J; bases not matched to a gene: 2. CDR3 DNA sequence: TGCAGCGTTGAACAGGACAGGGGTGAAAAACTGTTTTTT. This codes for CSVEQDRGEKLFF.

The chain links TRBV5-8 to TRBJ1-2, with 7 bases fitting TRBD1. V lost 3 bases to trimming and J lost 4 bases; unmatched junction nucleotides: 9. The CDR3 is 15 amino acids. Germline CDR1 and CDR2: SGHTS and YDEGEE. The CDR3 protein is CASSYPTGTSYGYTF. CDR3 coding DNA: TGTGCCAGCAGCTACCCGACAGGGACGAGCTATGGCTACACCTTC.

The chain carries TRBV9 and TRBJ1-2; 7 nucleotides align to TRBD1. The germline CDR1 and CDR2 sequences are SGDLS and YYNGEE. V gave up 5 bases and J gave up 4 bases; unmatched junction bases: 11. CDR3 length: 15 residues. The CDR3 DNA is TGTGCCAGCAGTAGAGATCGACAGGGCAGCTATGGCTACACCTTC. Translated, it gives CASSRDRQGSYGYTF.

This chain connects TRBV5-3 to TRBJ2-3, with D unresolved. TRBV5-3 is reported as an ORF; its role is uncertain. Between the trimmed V and J ends, which lost 4 bases and 7 bases, there was a span of 31 bases. The CDR3 has 19 residues. CDR3 sequence reads: CARSLTIKTSQSQLHTQYF. DNA for the CDR3: TGTGCCAGAAGCCTTACCATTAAGACATCCCAGAGCCAGCTACATACGCAGTATTTT.

This chain uses TRBV5-1 with TRBJ1-1; 8 bases are a match to TRBD1. The V gene end was trimmed by 3 bases and the J gene end by 5 bases; junction bases not matched to a gene: 9. Looked up from germline, CDR1 is SGHRS and CDR2 is YFSETQ. The CDR3 length is 15 residues. For the CDR3, the DNA is TGCGCCAGCAGCTCCGGGACAGGCTATGGTACTGAAGCTTTCTTT. This translates into CASSSGTGYGTEAFF.

The chain combines TRBV27 with TRBJ2-7; TRBD1 matches 7 bases. The CDR3 runs to 14 residues. Trimming took 5 bases from V and 3 from J; bases not matched to a gene: 7. The germline V gene encodes CDR1 MNHEY and CDR2 SMNVEV (reference sequence). The CDR3 nucleotides read TGTGCCAGCAGTACGAGGGACAGCGACTACGAGCAGTACTTC. Translated: CASSTRDSDYEQYF.

This clone was seen just once. The rearrangement joins TRBV5-6 to TRBJ2-3, with 8 bases identical to TRBD2. This CDR3 has 15 residues. After removal of 3 bases from V and 2 bases from J, the junction contained 5 bases not matched to a gene. Germline values: CDR1 SGHDT, CDR2 YYEEEE. The CDR3 DNA reads TGTGCCAGCAGCTCCGGGGGGGGCCCCACAGATACGCAGTATTTT. Its translation is CASSSGGGPTDTQYF.

This chain links TRBV10-3 with TRBJ2-3; D might be TRBD2 (5 bases). The CDR3 totals 9 residues. Germline V gene data show CDR1 as ENHRY and CDR2 as SYGVKD. With 11 bases removed from V and 9 bases from J, the gap between germline ends came to 9 bases. The CDR3, as DNA: TGTGCCCCGGGGTACACGCAGTATTTT. This codes for CAPGYTQYF.

The V call is TRBV6-6, the J call TRBJ2-7; D is possibly TRBD1 (5 bases). Trimming shortened V by 6 bases and J by 9 bases, and 21 bases separated the two germline ends. Per the germline V gene, CDR1 is MNHNY and CDR2 is SVGAGI (reference sequence). The CDR3 totals 14 residues. In DNA, the CDR3 is TGTGCCAGCAGCACCGGTCAGGGTACTGGCGGGCAGTACTTC. Translated: CASSTGQGTGGQYF.

The rearrangement joins TRBV27 to TRBJ2-7, with a weak D call TRBD2 (6 bases). The CDR3 is 13 amino acids. Trimming stripped 3 bases from V and 2 bases from J, with 8 bases between. The germline V gene encodes CDR1 MNHEY and CDR2 SMNVEV (reference sequence). The CDR3 DNA reads as TGTGCCAGCAGTTTTAGCGGACCCTACGAGCAGTACTTC. Translation: CASSFSGPYEQYF.

This rearrangement joins TRBV2 to TRBJ1-5; 9 bases are shared with TRBD1. J gave up 0 bases and V 7 bases, and 4 bases lay outside the gene matches. The CDR3 contains 15 residues. Germline CDR1 SNHLY, CDR2 FYNNEI. CDR3 loop: CASIGDRDSNQPQHF. CDR3 DNA sequence: TGTGCCAGCATAGGGGACAGGGATAGCAATCAGCCCCAGCATTTT.

The chain recombines TRBV6-5 with TRBJ2-7, with D possibly TRBD1 on 5 matching bases. The CDR3 totals 13 residues. Germline lookup yields CDR1 MNHEY and CDR2 SVGAGI. V was cut by 5 bases and J by 6 bases, with 14 bases left in between. CDR3 amino acids: CASSLRGKSEQYF. The CDR3 DNA reads as TGTGCCAGCAGTCTAAGGGGAAAAAGCGAGCAGTACTTC.

The V call is TRBV28, the J call TRBJ2-1; 7 bases fit TRBD2. CDR3 length: 13 residues. V dropped 7 bases and J dropped 6; count of bases not matched to a gene: 6. Germline V gives CDR1 MDHEN, CDR2 SYDVKM. CDR3 region: CASTESGGNEQFF. The CDR3 nucleotides are TGTGCCAGCACCGAATCGGGGGGCAATGAGCAGTTCTTC.

The chain has TRBV7-2 and TRBJ1-2; D is ambiguous. The CDR3 totals 13 residues. Germline-derived CDR1 and CDR2 are SGHTA and FQGNSA. V was trimmed by 3 bases and J by 7 bases, leaving 12 bases between them. The DNA of the CDR3 is TGTGCCAGCAGCTTGAATGTTAGAACTGGCTACACCTTC. Translated: CASSLNVRTGYTF.

The gene calls are TRBV12-5 and TRBJ1-2; 8 bases map to TRBD1. The CDR3 is 12 residues long. CDR1 LGHNT and CDR2 FRNRAP come from the germline V gene. V shed 7 bases and J 8 bases; nucleotides not matched to a gene: 6. CDR3 in amino acids: CASAQGAGGYTF. In DNA, the CDR3 is TGTGCTAGTGCCCAGGGGGCAGGAGGCTACACCTTC.

This rearrangement joins TRBV7-6 to TRBJ2-3, with 7 nucleotides matching TRBD2. The J segment lost 6 bases and the V segment lost 5 bases, leaving 5 bases of the junction unmatched. The CDR3 covers 13 residues. Germline V gene data show CDR1 as SGHVS and CDR2 as FNYEAQ. The CDR3 bases are TGTGCCAGCAGCGGGAATAGCGGGGATACGCAGTATTTT. Translated, it gives CASSGNSGDTQYF.

The chain uses TRBV7-3 and TRBJ2-3, with D unresolved. In germline, CDR1 is SGHTA, CDR2 FQGTGA. V gave up 5 bases and J gave up 2 bases, with 8 bases separating them. This CDR3 is built from 13 residues. The CDR3 is CASSPQNTDTQYF. For the CDR3, the DNA is TGTGCCAGCAGCCCTCAGAACACAGATACGCAGTATTTT. Full variable domain (remainder filled in from reference TRBV7-3 and TRBJ2-3): GAGVSQTPSNKVTEKGKYVELRCDPISGHTALYWYRQSLGQGPEFLIYFQGTGAADDSGLPNDRFFAVRPEGSVSTLKIQRTERGDSAVYLCASSPQNTDTQYFGPGTRLTVL.

This sequence joins TRBV5-6 and TRBJ2-7, with 7 nucleotides matching TRBD2. Germline-derived CDR1 and CDR2 are SGHDT and YYEEEE. The CDR3 contains 15 residues. V lost 0 bases, J lost 7 bases, and 10 bases stayed unmatched. This CDR3 reads CASSLVRAGLGEQYF. The CDR3 DNA follows: TGTGCCAGCAGCTTGGTGCGAGCGGGACTCGGGGAGCAGTACTTC.

The V call is TRBV11-1, the J call TRBJ2-7; TRBD1 aligns across 11 bases. This CDR3 is 17 amino acids long. V shed 0 bases, J shed 3 bases, and the junction held 7 bases outside the gene matches. CDR1 is SGHAT, CDR2 FQDESV, per germline (reference sequence). CDR3 DNA sequence: TGTGCCAGCAGCTTAGCGTCCGGGACAGGGGGGGGCTACGAGCAGTACTTC. Amino acids: CASSLASGTGGGYEQYF.